The present T cell receptor beta chain was sequenced within a study of cytomegalovirus exposure and HLA in healthy donors (dated by TCRdb to 2015 to 2018). About the full investigation: An earlier analysis of approximately 640 of the donors reported about 250 Gb of sequence data and 117 million unique TCR beta sequences from 150 million to 200 million T cells. An early release covering roughly 600 HLA-typed donors comprised about 300 gigabases of sequencing data and 85 million to 100 million unique TCR sequences. Of the approximately 370 genotyped donors, roughly 76% were placed in the genetic ancestry cluster associated with self-reported Caucasian donors. The study aimed to test whether cataloging public T cell receptors could reveal signatures of past pathogen exposure. Using immunosequencing, the study profiled T cell repertoires from about 610 subjects and related those repertoires to cytomegalovirus serostatus. Along with the approximately 650-subject first cohort, a separate validation cohort of over a hundred different subjects was used. To predict cytomegalovirus infection status, the study combined high-throughput TCR immunosequencing, statistical association of individual TCRs with disease status, and machine learning. A later analysis re-examined previously published TCR beta repertoires from more than 650 donors and added high-resolution HLA genotyping to investigate patterns of TCR occurrence. Rather than using new phenotypic data, the later analysis identified candidate immune exposures from TCR beta sequences and from how often those sequences occurred across donors. To decide whether each TCR beta V gene segment behaved as functional or pseudogenic, an earlier analysis of fewer than 750 of the donors relied on high-throughput TCR beta sequencing. Alongside the repertoire data, information on donor age, sex, ethnicity and CMV serostatus was compiled. A later genetic analysis took genome-wide SNP genotypes for about 55% of the roughly 700 donors and used that subset as a discovery cohort. All discovery cohort repertoires had been generated on a single sequencing platform. Both class I and class II loci were covered by HLA typing, at four-digit resolution. The number of typed donors differed by locus: about 620-630 for A, B, C, DRB1 and DQB1; some 540 for DQA1; 606 for DPA1; and about 470 for DPB1. Because of strong linkage in the cohort, four or five DR-DQ haplotypes were treated as single units for association and clustering. Across some 400 genotyped donors of the cohort, an average of roughly 230,000 unique TCR beta nucleotide sequences per donor were sequenced, and approximately 17% of those sequences were non-productive. Overall study outcomes, separate from this receptor: The presence/absence analyses assumed that sequencing depth was roughly uniform across donors, and that assumption may not be true. The 87-base-pair reads could not distinguish some IMGT-functional V segments, including TRBV6-2 and TRBV6-3, so those segments were excluded. A total of some 180 TCR beta chains were listed by the study as associated with cytomegalovirus. The only immune exposure information available for the cohort was CMV serostatus. In an earlier analysis of about 600 of the donors, most TCR beta V segments appeared in productive rearrangements about 87% or about 30% of the time, broadly matching IMGT annotations. V-gene and J-gene trimming of TCR beta chains was associated with a missense DCLRE1C variant in a later genetic analysis, and the association was replicated in an independent cohort. In a later analysis, several top co-occurrence clusters were reported to appear linked to parvovirus B19, influenza, CMV and Epstein-Barr virus. Across donors, most TCR sequences were observed very rarely, whereas some public TCRs were present in many individuals. Compared with the approximately 670-donor mean, donors in an Asian-associated ancestry cluster had fewer N-insertions in productive TCRs, according to a later genetic analysis. According to the authors, the approach could potentially be generalized to other disease states and immunological phenotypes. A later analysis found that TCR association rates varied across HLA loci, with DRB1 alleles showing the most associated TCRs and HLA-C alleles the fewest. Because counts were too low, about 18 rarely observed V segments, including chromosome 9 orphons, were excluded from the earlier analysis of about 500 of the donors. The sequencing pipeline was judged likely to have produced a cluster of highly shared sequence variants as a technical artifact. In a later analysis, HLA-associated TCR beta chains were found to be more clonally expanded and to have lower generation probabilities than equally common non-associated chains. A later analysis found that most CMV-associated TCR beta chains appeared HLA-restricted, with HLA associations seemingly driven largely by CMV exposure. In both the original and validation cohorts, the classifier was reported to diagnose cytomegalovirus status with high specificity and sensitivity. Because HLA typing was missing for some donors at each locus, association tests included only the typed subset. When HLA alleles, especially DR and DQ, strongly co-occurred, TCR associations were difficult to assign to individual alleles. A further reported finding was that TCR beta sequences accurately predicted the HLA-A and HLA-B alleles for most subjects in the first cohort. Correlated functional status among segregating V segments might reflect linkage disequilibrium, but an unknown experimental factor could not be ruled out. The cohort was sequenced for TCR beta chains only, and without alpha or paired-chain data the features that could be detected were limited. In a later analysis, around 17,000 TCR beta sequences were associated with specific HLA alleles at a false discovery rate of 0.05. In vitro tests confirmed that three of the cytomegalovirus-associated TCR beta chains recognize cytomegalovirus antigens.

The library was generated by the immunoSEQ multiplex PCR assay. A mixture of 60 forward primers for TCR Vbeta segments and 13 reverse primers for TCR Jbeta segments was used in the multiplex PCR. Amplification of the CDR3 region of rearranged TCR beta genes was performed with a multiplex PCR assay on genomic DNA. Amplified TCR beta libraries were sequenced as 87-base-pair reads on the Illumina HiSeq System. Per the source publication's procedure: A later analysis tallied roughly 76 million unique TCR beta chains across the 666 repertoires, and about 10 million of those chains were shared by two or more donors. A nearest-neighbor algorithm error-corrected the raw reads and collapsed the reads into unique sequences, merging closely related sequences to remove PCR and sequencing errors. Alignment of CDR3 sequences to IMGT reference sequences was used to assign V, D and J gene segments. Each retained sequence needed at least a six-nucleotide match to both a V gene segment and a J gene segment. Rearrangements were called productive when the CDR3 lacked stop codons and stayed in frame with V and J; all others were non-productive. CDR3 was defined according to IMGT convention as the region running from the second conserved V-encoded cysteine to the conserved J-encoded phenylalanine. Sequences without an unambiguous match to a single V gene segment were excluded from the earlier analysis of 587 of the donors. An earlier analysis of 500 to 700 of the donors classified V segments as functional when productive rearrangements were above 56.7% and as segregating when the standard deviation between donors was above 5%. A statistical classification framework was developed to diagnose cytomegalovirus status using the catalog of TCR beta chain sequences. In a later analysis, TCR nucleotide sequences were compared against IMGT/GENE-DB human TR gene sequences so that V and J genes could be assigned. In a later analysis, CDR3 sequences and most-parsimonious VDJ recombination scenarios were assigned using the TCRdist pipeline. A later analysis defined each TCR beta chain by its CDR3 amino acid sequence plus V-gene family, and excluded reads lacking a unique V-gene family. A later analysis removed 592 highly shared, low-generation-probability nucleotide sequences to deal with suspected cross-contamination and a sequencing artifact. In a later analysis, a clonal expansion index was calculated for each public chain from normalized within-repertoire ranks of inferred template counts. Generation probabilities in a later analysis came from a VDJ recombination model fitted to out-of-frame rearrangements, and those results were checked against IGoR. A later analysis scored TCR-TCR, TCR-HLA and TCR-CMV co-occurrence with hypergeometric tests, applying a repertoire-size bias correction to TCR pairs. A later analysis estimated false discovery rates by permuting HLA or CMV assignments 20 times. In a later analysis, co-occurring TCRs were grouped with DBSCAN, and TCRdist sequence similarity was added when clustering was performed within HLA-allele-positive subsets. Co-occurrence clustering excluded repertoires with fewer than 30,000 or more than 120,000 public chains, plus five with anomalous nucleotide sharing. TCRdb limited this immuneACCESS table to in-frame rearrangements with V and J called. A share of clones is missing; checked studies link under half to unresolved V genes, and the rest is unexplained. The DNA gave D and trimming, while V, J and clone size come from that table. The sample profile shows 150,000 or so clones; less than 90% of them were found once. The ten largest clones add up to 6.3% of the sample.

V is pruned by 7 bases and J by 1 base, leaving 0 bases of the junction without a gene match. Counted from cysteine to phenylalanine, this CDR3 has 14 amino acids. Only the CDR3 DNA is retained, 42 bases long and in frame from the first base. Taken from the germline V gene, the CDR1 and CDR2 loops are SGHRS and YFSETQ. To note about this clone: This receptor's antigen is unknown. One base away there is no much larger clone; base qualities are not given.

The cohort consisted of 600 to 750 healthy bone marrow donors. At the time of sampling, every cohort member was nominally healthy, though immune exposures that went unrecorded were likely present. The donor tested CMV seropositive, placing the donor among the 289 seropositive members of the cohort. Every donor gave a peripheral blood sample, and the peripheral blood mononuclear cells from that sample were used for TCR beta sequencing. Genomic DNA extraction from the blood cell samples was performed with the Qiagen DNeasy Blood Extraction Kit. This TCR came from a male donor in good health and CMV-seropositive. The sample consisted of PBMCs. Recombination linked TRBV5-1 to TRBJ2-6; 9 bases in the junction line up with TRBD1. The CDR3 has the sequence CASGQGSGANVLTF. The base sequence is TGCGCCAGCGGACAGGGGTCTGGGGCCAACGTCCTGACTTTC.